A single T cell receptor beta chain is shown here with its context. This specimen comes from a study of OX40 agonist ivuxolimab in advanced cancers. The wider study: An agonistic anti-OX40 (CD134) antibody, ivuxolimab, was used to treat the patients. The study gave patients intravenous ivuxolimab at 0.01 to 10 mg/kg every 2 weeks. Under the entry rules, prior anti-PD-1, anti-PD-L1 or anti-CTLA-4 therapy was allowed, and approximately 40% had some.

V was shortened by 4 bases and J by 3 bases, with 15 bases between the two germline ends. This CDR3 region has 16 residues. Germline V lookup: CDR1 LNHDA, CDR2 SQIVND (reference sequence). Profiled with immunoSEQ multiplex PCR; TCRdb holds only in-frame clones, not every one. The table has tens of thousands of clones, 85% to 90% seen once. This chain connects TRBV19 to TRBJ1-4; possible D gene TRBD1, 6 bases. Specimen: CD4+ or CD8+ T cells sorted from blood, collected in a trial of the OX40 agonist ivuxolimab. This TCR was recovered from an adult with an advanced solid tumor such as melanoma, head and neck, liver or kidney cancer. CDR3 residues: CASSRGQGVANEKLFF. The CDR3 DNA reads as TGTGCCAGTAGTAGGGGGCAAGGAGTGGCTAATGAAAAACTGTTTTTT.